This TCR beta chain was observed in a study of shared clonotypes between healthy human individuals. The CDR3 runs 13 residues. From germline, CDR1 is SQVTM and CDR2 ANQGSEA. V lost 3 bases and J lost 5, with 11 bases in between. The data were produced by immunoSEQ multiplex PCR, yet TCRdb's version contains in-frame clones alone and is incomplete. This table holds fewer than 850,000 clones, approximately 97% found once. Terminally differentiated effector memory CD45RA+ cells were excluded from the naive CD8 cells, which were CD45RO-negative and positively selected for CCR7. The gene calls are TRBV29-1 and TRBJ2-1; D uncertain. Source material: naive CD8+ T cells sorted from blood. This receptor was taken from a man aged 25 to 40 in good health. CDR3 sequence (DNA): TGCAGCGTTGAGATAGCAGTCCACAATGAGCAGTTCTTC. Its translation is CSVEIAVHNEQFF.